These 25 T cell receptor beta chains came from one sample sequenced in a study of blood T cell repertoires in COVID-19. Profiled with immunoSEQ multiplex PCR; TCRdb holds only in-frame clones, not every one. The sample shows about 150,000 clones, roughly 88% of them seen only once. The sequenced material came from peripheral blood. These receptors were taken from a woman in her fifties or sixties with acute or convalescent COVID-19.

The gene calls are TRBV12-5 and TRBJ1-2, with D perhaps matching TRBD1 (6 bases). Germline CDR1 LGHNT, CDR2 FRNRAP. The CDR3 covers 14 residues. V was pared by 4 bases and J by 7 bases, with 16 bases between. CDR3 amino acids: CASGSPNREFGYTF. CDR3 bases: TGTGCTAGTGGTTCCCCAAACAGGGAGTTTGGCTACACCTTC.

This clone came up a few times. V gene TRBV7-2 combines with J gene TRBJ2-2, with D unresolved. Germline V lookup: CDR1 SGHTA, CDR2 FQGNSA. The CDR3 has 14 amino acids. V was shortened by 5 bases and J by 5 bases, with 12 bases between the two germline ends. The CDR3 reads CASSHNTNTGELFF. The DNA of the CDR3 is TGTGCCAGCAGCCACAATACAAATACCGGGGAGCTGTTTTTT. Supplemented by reference TRBV7-2 and TRBJ2-2, the full variable domain reads GAGVSQSPSNKVTEKGKDVELRCDPISGHTALYWYRQSLGQGLEFLIYFQGNSAPDKSGLPSDRFSAERTGGSVSTLTIQRTQQEDSAVYLCASSHNTNTGELFFGEGSRLTVL.

V is TRBV3-1 (or the pseudogene TRBV3-2) and J is TRBJ2-2; maybe TRBD2 (5 bases). Trimming removed 1 base at V and 0 bases at J, with 9 bases between. The germline V gene encodes CDR1 LGHDT and CDR2 YNNKEL (reference sequence). This CDR3 region has 16 residues. The CDR3 here is CASSQVGGSNTGELFF. Written as DNA, the CDR3 is TGTGCCAGCAGCCAAGTCGGAGGTTCGAACACCGGGGAGCTGTTTTTT.

This clone was recorded only once. This chain links TRBV12-5 with TRBJ1-5, with 9 bases identical to TRBD1. With V trimmed by 9 bases and J by 8 bases, 8 bases remained unmatched. This CDR3 spans 13 amino acids. Per germline, CDR1 LGHNT and CDR2 FRNRAP. Here the CDR3 reads CASRDRDSKPQHF. The CDR3 DNA reads as TGTGCTAGCCGGGACAGGGATAGCAAGCCCCAGCATTTT.

The J gene is TRBJ1-2, the V gene TRBV25-1; 8 bases agree with TRBD1. The trim removed 2 bases at V and 2 bases at J, leaving 7 bases unmatched. Looked up from germline, CDR1 is MGHDK and CDR2 is SYGVNS. The CDR3 contains 16 residues. CDR3 loop: CASSEATGGKNYGYTF. In DNA, the CDR3 is TGTGCCAGCAGTGAAGCAACAGGGGGAAAAAACTATGGCTACACCTTC.

The V call is TRBV29-1, the J call TRBJ2-7; the match to TRBD1 covers 8 bases. Trimming at V came to 3 bases and at J to 6 bases, leaving 13 bases not matched to a gene. Germline V lookup: CDR1 SQVTM, CDR2 ANQGSEA. The CDR3 totals 15 residues. The CDR3 sequence is CSVDLSQGEVAEQYF. The CDR3 DNA sequence: TGCAGCGTTGATCTCTCACAGGGGGAAGTGGCCGAGCAGTACTTC.

V is TRBV2 and J is TRBJ1-2, with 7 bases that match TRBD1. Germline CDR1 and CDR2: SNHLY and FYNNEI. The CDR3 has 15 amino acids. V lost 6 bases and J lost 4; bases outside the gene matches: 11. CDR3 sequence: CASRRGQLFIYGYTF. The CDR3 DNA is TGTGCCAGCAGGAGGGGACAGCTTTTTATCTATGGCTACACCTTC.

The chain uses TRBV19 and TRBJ2-6; weak D call: TRBD1 (5 bases). The CDR3 spans 18 residues. CDR1 and CDR2 from the germline V gene are LNHDA and SQIVND (reference sequence). V dropped 3 bases and J dropped 0 bases, with 15 bases sitting between them. The CDR3 reads CASSIRSQVRSGANVLTF. CDR3 in DNA: TGTGCCAGTAGTATTCGGTCACAGGTGCGCTCTGGGGCCAACGTCCTGACTTTC.

In its sample, this clone was seen once. This chain joins TRBV6-1 and TRBJ1-2; 7 bases fit TRBD1. CDR3 length: 14 amino acids. Germline loops: CDR1 MNHNS, CDR2 SASEGT. Trimming cost V 3 bases and J 7 bases; bases outside gene matches: 8. DNA of the CDR3: TGTGCCAGCAGTGAGATGAGGGGGCTCGGTGGCTACACCTTC. As protein: CASSEMRGLGGYTF.

This chain connects TRBV18 to TRBJ1-1; no clear D. V was pared by 2 bases and J by 3 bases, with 7 bases between. There are 13 residues in the CDR3. Germline assignment: CDR1 KGHSH and CDR2 LQKENI. The CDR3 bases are TGTGCCAGCTCACCAAAGGAGGACACTGAAGCTTTCTTT. Translated, it gives CASSPKEDTEAFF. Full variable domain (rest looked up from reference TRBV18 and TRBJ1-1): NAGVMQNPRHLVRRRGQEARLRCSPMKGHSHVYWYRQLPEEGLKFMVYLQKENIIDESGMPKERFSAEFPKEGPSILRIQQVVRGDSAAYFCASSPKEDTEAFFGQGTRLTVV.

This chain links TRBV27 with TRBJ1-5; weak D call: TRBD1 (6 bases). V shed 5 bases and J shed 6 bases, with 14 bases lying between them. The length of the CDR3 is 14 residues. CDR1 is MNHEY, CDR2 SMNVEV, per germline (reference sequence). The CDR3 DNA is TGTGCCAGCAGTCCCGGGGGGGGCTTTCAGCCCCAGCATTTT. This codes for CASSPGGGFQPQHF.

The chain is built from TRBV7-6 and TRBJ1-4; the D is unclear. From germline, CDR1 is SGHVS and CDR2 FNYEAQ. This CDR3 has 14 residues. Trimming took 5 bases from V and 4 from J, leaving 11 bases between them. The CDR3 region has the DNA TGTGCCAGCAGCCGGGGAGGCGGTAATGAAAAACTGTTTTTT. Translation gives CASSRGGGNEKLFF. Based on the CDR3 plus reference TRBV7-6 and TRBJ1-4, the full variable domain is GAGVSQSPRYKVTKRGQDVALRCDPISGHVSLYWYRQALGQGPEFLTYFNYEAQQDKSGLPNDRFSAERPEGSISTLTIQRTEQRDSAMYRCASSRGGGNEKLFFGSGTQLSVL.

The chain employs TRBV28 and TRBJ2-2; 10 positions match TRBD1. Germline V gene lookup returns CDR1 MDHEN and CDR2 SYDVKM. The CDR3 length is 19 residues. V was pared by 1 base and J by 4 bases, with 12 bases of the junction left unmatched. The CDR3 DNA sequence: TGTGCCAGCAGTTTATACCGGGACAGGGGACTCTTTCCCACCGGGGAGCTGTTTTTT. Encoded protein: CASSLYRDRGLFPTGELFF.

V gene TRBV7-9 combines with J gene TRBJ2-7; D is undetermined. The germline V and J ends were trimmed by 3 bases and 0 bases, with 9 bases remaining between them. This CDR3 spans 14 amino acids. Germline V gives CDR1 SEHNR, CDR2 FQNEAQ (reference sequence). The CDR3 DNA follows: TGTGCCAGCAGCTTTCCACAGCCCTCCTACGAGCAGTACTTC. Translation: CASSFPQPSYEQYF.

V and J are TRBV5-5 and TRBJ1-5; D ambiguous. This CDR3 is 14 amino acids long. V lost 4 bases and J 3 bases, leaving 11 bases between the germline ends. The germline V gene encodes CDR1 SGHKS and CDR2 YYEKEE (reference sequence). CDR3 sequence (DNA): TGTGCCAGCAGCGCAGACACATTCAATCAGCCCCAGCATTTT. Protein sequence: CASSADTFNQPQHF.

The sample holds one count of this clone. The rearrangement links TRBV19 to TRBJ2-3, with 15 bases matching TRBD2. Trimming cost V 3 bases and J 6 bases; bases outside gene matches: 4. The CDR3 contains 16 residues. Germline loops: CDR1 LNHDA, CDR2 SQIVND (reference sequence). CDR3 nucleotides: TGTGCCAGTAGTATCGGACTAGCGGGGGGGAGGGATACGCAGTATTTT. Its protein product is CASSIGLAGGRDTQYF.

The rearrangement links TRBV2 to TRBJ2-5; 10 bases map to TRBD1. V shed 6 bases, J shed 4 bases, and the junction held 8 bases outside the gene matches. Germline values: CDR1 SNHLY, CDR2 FYNNEI. This CDR3 comprises 15 residues. The CDR3 loop is CASSARQGAGETQYF. The DNA for the CDR3 is TGTGCCAGCAGCGCTAGACAGGGGGCGGGAGAGACCCAGTACTTC.

This clone was seen a few times. J is TRBJ2-5 and V is TRBV12-3 or TRBV12-4; the D is unclear. The CDR3 totals 11 residues. The V and J ends lost 2 bases and 4 bases respectively, with 2 bases between them. In nucleotides, the CDR3 is TGTGCCAGCAGTTTACGAGAGACCCAGTACTTC. Its translation: CASSLRETQYF.

The V and J genes are TRBV7-2 and TRBJ2-1; the D gene is possibly TRBD1 (5 bases). V was clipped by 0 bases and J by 3 bases, with 12 bases between them. The CDR3 is 16 amino acids. The germline V gene encodes CDR1 SGHTA and CDR2 FQGNSA. Written as DNA, the CDR3 is TGTGCCAGCAGCTTAGCGCAGGGCCCCGTCTACAATGAGCAGTTCTTC. Translating it yields CASSLAQGPVYNEQFF. Full variable domain (outside the CDR3, taken from reference TRBV7-2 and TRBJ2-1): GAGVSQSPSNKVTEKGKDVELRCDPISGHTALYWYRQSLGQGLEFLIYFQGNSAPDKSGLPSDRFSAERTGGSVSTLTIQRTQQEDSAVYLCASSLAQGPVYNEQFFGPGTRLTVL.

J is TRBJ1-5 and V is TRBV19, with 7 bases matching TRBD1. CDR1 is LNHDA, CDR2 SQIVND, per germline (reference sequence). The CDR3 contains 16 residues. V lost 3 bases and J lost 1; bases outside the gene matches: 6. The CDR3 loop is CASSMLGGRSNQPQHF. The CDR3 DNA sequence: TGTGCCAGTAGTATGCTAGGGGGCAGAAGCAATCAGCCCCAGCATTTT.

V usage is TRBV5-1 and J usage is TRBJ1-2; tentative D call: TRBD1 (5 bases). Trimming took off 5 bases at V and 2 bases at J, with 16 bases between the two ends. Germline lookup yields CDR1 SGHRS and CDR2 YFSETQ. CDR3 length: 15 amino acids. CDR3: CASRPDSAENYGYTF. The CDR3 bases are TGCGCCAGCAGGCCAGACAGTGCCGAAAACTATGGCTACACCTTC.

CDR3 protein: CASSLGAGGMNTEAFF. CDR3 in DNA: TGTGCCAGCAGCTTGGGGGCAGGGGGTATGAACACTGAAGCTTTCTTT. The rearrangement joins TRBV5-5 to TRBJ1-1; 7 nucleotides match TRBD1. CDR3 length equals 16 residues. Germline values: CDR1 SGHKS, CDR2 YYEKEE (reference sequence). With 0 bases clipped from V and 0 bases from J, the junction kept 5 bases outside the gene matches.

The rearrangement links TRBV7-3 to TRBJ2-1; 11 nucleotides line up with TRBD2. The germline V gene encodes CDR1 SGHTA and CDR2 FQGTGA. CDR3 length: 17 residues. The V segment lost 1 base and the J segment 8 bases; nucleotides outside the gene matches: 10. CDR3 loop: CASSLNGGLAGGYEQFF. The CDR3 DNA reads as TGTGCCAGCAGCTTAAACGGCGGGCTAGCGGGGGGTTATGAGCAGTTCTTC.

The chain combines TRBV3-1 (or the pseudogene TRBV3-2) with TRBJ1-5; the D gene is possibly TRBD1 (5 bases). Germline V gene data show CDR1 as LGHDT and CDR2 as YNNKEL (reference sequence). Trimming shortened V by 2 bases and J by 3 bases, and 8 bases separated the two germline ends. This CDR3 has 14 amino acids. CDR3 sequence: CASSQSGLNQPQHF. In nucleotides, the CDR3 is TGTGCCAGCAGCCAATCAGGGCTCAATCAGCCCCAGCATTTT.

CDR3 amino acids: CASSIAPVSPGANVLTF. CDR3 nucleotides: TGCGCCAGCAGCATTGCCCCGGTGAGCCCTGGGGCCAACGTCCTGACTTTC. J is TRBJ2-6 and V is TRBV5-1, with D unresolved. Trimming cost V 4 bases and J 2 bases, with 16 bases left between them. This CDR3 is 17 amino acids long. The germline V gene encodes CDR1 SGHRS and CDR2 YFSETQ.